These T cell receptor beta chains were read from a single sample in a study of radiotherapy plus CTLA-4 blockade in lung cancer. Generated by immunoSEQ multiplex PCR, the TCRdb table keeps only in-frame clones and is missing some. The sample holds some 52,000 clones; 65% to 80% are singletons and the top ten take around 3.2%. This specimen was peripheral blood, taken from a patient treated with radiotherapy plus ipilimumab. All receptors derive from a human donor with non-small cell lung cancer who had a partial response to radiotherapy plus ipilimumab. The conserved cysteine and the conserved F or W are not part of the CDR3 here. Fields, in order: clone size, V gene, J gene, CDR3 protein. Rows may omit the clone size; those that give it use once, few, many or a size class.

abundance: -; v_gene: TRBV11-2; j_gene: TRBJ2-7; CDR3aa: ASRSTGLSYEQY
abundance: few; v_gene: TRBV27; j_gene: TRBJ2-7; CDR3aa: ASSGQGRYEQY
abundance: -; v_gene: TRBV5-4; j_gene: TRBJ2-2; CDR3aa: ASSPGLAGGITGELF
abundance: -; v_gene: TRBV9; j_gene: TRBJ2-1; CDR3aa: ASSRSGTGFGEQF
abundance: few; v_gene: TRBV6-1; j_gene: TRBJ2-3; CDR3aa: ASSEAPGVDTQY
abundance: -; v_gene: TRBV2; j_gene: TRBJ2-6; CDR3aa: ASSRDTTSGANVLT
abundance: -; v_gene: TRBV30; j_gene: TRBJ2-3; CDR3aa: AWSPGLAGGPDTQY
abundance: -; v_gene: TRBV4-1; j_gene: TRBJ2-7; CDR3aa: ASSQTVAGSYEQY
abundance: -; v_gene: TRBV21-1; j_gene: TRBJ2-7; CDR3aa: ASSNPAQGTNYEQY
abundance: -; v_gene: TRBV27; j_gene: TRBJ2-3; CDR3aa: ASSPLAGGLDTQY
abundance: few; v_gene: TRBV7-2; j_gene: TRBJ1-2; CDR3aa: ASSLLQGYGYT
abundance: -; v_gene: TRBV21-1; j_gene: TRBJ2-5; CDR3aa: KGPGGPETQY
abundance: -; v_gene: TRBV9; j_gene: TRBJ1-2; CDR3aa: ASSVGGAGYT
abundance: once; v_gene: TRBV27; j_gene: TRBJ2-7; CDR3aa: ASSYQAPGEQY
abundance: -; v_gene: TRBV9; j_gene: TRBJ2-5; CDR3aa: ASSVGGGEETQY
abundance: -; v_gene: TRBV5-5; j_gene: TRBJ2-7; CDR3aa: ASSFRGEGEQY
abundance: few; v_gene: TRBV9; j_gene: TRBJ2-5; CDR3aa: ASSPPHREETQY
abundance: -; v_gene: TRBV4-1; j_gene: TRBJ2-2; CDR3aa: ASSQERNGELF
abundance: -; v_gene: TRBV7-6; j_gene: TRBJ2-7; CDR3aa: ASSAGQGDEQY
abundance: -; v_gene: TRBV6-5; j_gene: TRBJ1-5; CDR3aa: ASSSGQGVQPQH
abundance: -; v_gene: TRBV29-1; j_gene: TRBJ1-2; CDR3aa: SVEDQGGNGYT
abundance: few; v_gene: TRBV5-6; j_gene: TRBJ1-6; CDR3aa: ASSPEQGHSPLH
abundance: -; v_gene: TRBV5-1; j_gene: TRBJ2-3; CDR3aa: ASSAGGFNTDTQY
abundance: once; v_gene: TRBV27; j_gene: TRBJ2-5; CDR3aa: ASRQGTGGAETQY
abundance: -; v_gene: TRBV7-3; j_gene: TRBJ1-1; CDR3aa: ASGPGGGEAF
abundance: -; v_gene: TRBV7-3; j_gene: TRBJ2-7; CDR3aa: ASSLNGGYEQY
abundance: few; v_gene: TRBV2; j_gene: TRBJ1-6; CDR3aa: ASSVDSFNSPLH
abundance: -; v_gene: TRBV15; j_gene: TRBJ2-4; CDR3aa: ATSPKNVWGPQNIQY
abundance: few; v_gene: TRBV9; j_gene: TRBJ1-1; CDR3aa: ASSIGGLTEAF
abundance: -; v_gene: TRBV6-4; j_gene: TRBJ2-3; CDR3aa: ASSVDFTDTQY
abundance: few; v_gene: TRBV29-1; j_gene: TRBJ1-4; CDR3aa: SVDEGGNEKLF
abundance: -; v_gene: TRBV6-5; j_gene: TRBJ2-7; CDR3aa: ASSSGQGAREQY
abundance: -; v_gene: TRBV5-1; j_gene: TRBJ2-5; CDR3aa: ASLQSGGEETQY
abundance: once; v_gene: TRBV6-4; j_gene: TRBJ2-6; CDR3aa: ASSEGGSGANVLT
abundance: -; v_gene: TRBV5-1; j_gene: TRBJ1-2; CDR3aa: ASSLGGGFTYGYT
abundance: -; v_gene: TRBV18; j_gene: TRBJ1-5; CDR3aa: ASSRQGSYNQPQH
abundance: -; v_gene: TRBV6-5; j_gene: TRBJ1-6; CDR3aa: ASRYTGQGNSPLH
abundance: -; v_gene: TRBV27; j_gene: TRBJ2-6; CDR3aa: ASSLFRSSGANVLT
abundance: few; v_gene: TRBV4-1; j_gene: TRBJ1-2; CDR3aa: ASSPGLSNGYT
abundance: -; v_gene: TRBV19; j_gene: TRBJ2-7; CDR3aa: ASSMTGNEQY
abundance: once; v_gene: TRBV7-8; j_gene: TRBJ2-7; CDR3aa: ASSSWAGTGGNEQY
abundance: -; v_gene: TRBV30; j_gene: TRBJ2-3; CDR3aa: AWSSGGAGDTQY
abundance: -; v_gene: TRBV7-2; j_gene: TRBJ2-1; CDR3aa: ASSLGVDRGHEQF
abundance: -; v_gene: TRBV28; j_gene: TRBJ1-1; CDR3aa: ASSLPQNTEAF
abundance: -; v_gene: TRBV6-5; j_gene: TRBJ2-3; CDR3aa: ASSYGQGTDTQY